This T cell receptor (beta chain) was sequenced in a study of T-cell memory formation after mild COVID-19. Overall study: TCR clusters mostly belonged to single donors.

MiXCR was run by TCRdb on the 5' RACE reads, yielding one entry per CDR3 protein. Altogether roughly 310,000 distinct CDR3 sequences are present, less than 20% being singletons, with the ten largest covering roughly 22%. Regarding this clonotype: Its matching antigen is unknown.

Overall study findings and caveats: The SARS-CoV-2 specificity of second-wave clones reaching peak at day 37 remained unverified. Some responding clones appeared in pre-infection memory, suggesting cross-reactive memory joined.

Sequenced sample: PBMCs or a T cell subset sorted from them (not recorded which). The TCR comes from a man aged 18 to 30 who had mild COVID-19 (a few samples of this study predate the infection). Cell type and time point are not known.

In DNA, the CDR3 is TGTGCCAGCAGCCCGATCTCAGGGGTATACGGGGAGCTGTTTTTT. Protein: CASSPISGVYGELFF. The chain joins TRBV7-9 to TRBJ2-2, with D possibly TRBD1 on 6 matching bases. CDR1 SEHNR and CDR2 FQNEAQ come from the germline V gene (reference sequence). The CDR3 runs 15 residues. The V end was cut by 5 bases, the J end by 7 bases, with 17 bases between.